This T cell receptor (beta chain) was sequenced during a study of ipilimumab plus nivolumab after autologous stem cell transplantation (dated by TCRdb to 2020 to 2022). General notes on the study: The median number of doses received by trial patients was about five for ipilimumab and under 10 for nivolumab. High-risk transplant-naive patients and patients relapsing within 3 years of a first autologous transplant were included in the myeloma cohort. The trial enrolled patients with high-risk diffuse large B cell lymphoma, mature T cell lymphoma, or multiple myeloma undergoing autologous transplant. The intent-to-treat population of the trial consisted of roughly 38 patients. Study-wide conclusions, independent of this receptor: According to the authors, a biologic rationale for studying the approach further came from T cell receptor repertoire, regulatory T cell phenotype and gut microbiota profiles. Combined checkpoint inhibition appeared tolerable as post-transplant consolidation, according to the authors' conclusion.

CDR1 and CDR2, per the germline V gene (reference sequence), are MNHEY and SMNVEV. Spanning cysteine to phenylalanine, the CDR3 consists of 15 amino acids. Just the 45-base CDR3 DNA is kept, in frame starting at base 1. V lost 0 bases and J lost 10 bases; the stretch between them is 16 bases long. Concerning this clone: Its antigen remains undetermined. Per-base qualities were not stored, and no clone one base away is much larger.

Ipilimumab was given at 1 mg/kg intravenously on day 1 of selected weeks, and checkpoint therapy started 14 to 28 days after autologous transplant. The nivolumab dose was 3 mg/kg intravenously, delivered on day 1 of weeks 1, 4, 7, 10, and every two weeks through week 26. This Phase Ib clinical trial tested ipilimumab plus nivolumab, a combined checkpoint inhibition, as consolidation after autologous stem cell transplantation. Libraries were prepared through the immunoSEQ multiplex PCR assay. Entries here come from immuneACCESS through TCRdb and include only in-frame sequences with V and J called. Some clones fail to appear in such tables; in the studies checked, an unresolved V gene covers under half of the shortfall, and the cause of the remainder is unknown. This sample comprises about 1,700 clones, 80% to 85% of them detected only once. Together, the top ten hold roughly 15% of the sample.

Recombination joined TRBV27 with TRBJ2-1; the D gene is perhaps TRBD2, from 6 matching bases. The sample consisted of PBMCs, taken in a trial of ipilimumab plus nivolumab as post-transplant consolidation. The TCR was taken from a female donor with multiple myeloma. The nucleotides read TGTGCCAGCAGTTTATCGTTGGAGGGCTGGTGGGAGCAGTTCTTC. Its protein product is CASSLSLEGWWEQFF.